The next 29 T cell receptor beta chains were all read from a single sample in a study of T cells in Graves' hyperthyroidism and ophthalmopathy. Template material for amplifying TCR beta CDR3 regions consisted of RNA transcripts. HTBI primers were the set used in a first-round RT-PCR of the TCR CDR3. MiXCR was run by TCRdb on the multiplex PCR reads, yielding one entry per CDR3 protein. The sample contains about 540,000 distinct CDR3 sequences, more than 45% of which appear only once. The sample was peripheral blood or thyroid tissue (not recorded which). Receptor source: a young woman with Graves' hyperthyroidism.

This clonotype appeared once. The chain links TRBV4-2 to TRBJ2-5; 8 bases match TRBD1. Per germline, CDR1 LGHNA and CDR2 YNFKEQ. This CDR3 is built from 13 residues. The junction had 9 bases not matched to a gene; V was cut back by 6 bases and J by 9 bases. Written as DNA, the CDR3 is TGTGCCAGCAGTTTAGTACAGGGGGAGGCCCAGTACTTC. This translates into CASSLVQGEAQYF.

The rearrangement links TRBV19 to TRBJ2-5, with D perhaps assigned TRBD1 or TRBD2 (5 bases each). V lost 1 base and J 4 bases, leaving 10 bases between the germline ends. Germline-derived CDR1 and CDR2 are LNHDA and SQIVND (reference sequence). This CDR3 spans 14 amino acids. CDR3 region: CASSIGGPPETQYF. The CDR3, as DNA: TGTGCCAGTAGTATAGGGGGACCCCCAGAGACCCAGTACTTC.

This clonotype was found a few times. The chain combines TRBV29-1 with TRBJ2-1; D unclear. V lost 3 bases and J lost 4, with 7 bases in between. Germline V gene data show CDR1 as SQVTM and CDR2 as ANQGSEA. The CDR3 is 12 residues long. CDR3 sequence: CSVDFRYNEQFF. CDR3 in DNA: TGCAGCGTTGATTTCAGATACAATGAGCAGTTCTTC.

A word on this clonotype: A much larger clone lies one base from this, so it may be a read error. The V gene is TRBV7-9, the J gene TRBJ1-1; D remains ambiguous. This CDR3 has 12 residues. Germline CDR1 SEHNR, CDR2 FQNEAQ (reference sequence). Here the CDR3 reads CASSTLHTEGFF. The DNA of the CDR3 is TGTGCCAGCAGTACCCTACACACTGAAGGTTTCTTT.

This clonotype was seen at least ten times. The rearrangement uses TRBV10-3 and TRBJ1-1, with D possibly matching TRBD1 (6 bases). Germline CDR1 and CDR2: ENHRY and SYGVKD. V gave up 5 bases and J gave up 1 base, with 8 bases separating them. This CDR3 spans 13 amino acids. This chain's CDR3 is CAISQGKNTEAFF. For the CDR3, the DNA is TGTGCCATCAGTCAGGGGAAGAACACTGAAGCTTTCTTT.

This rearrangement joins TRBV29-1 to TRBJ2-7; 10 bases map to TRBD2. The better agreement between TRBJ2-4 and the DNA end casts doubt on the J call. This CDR3 comprises 13 residues. The germline gives CDR1 SQVTM, CDR2 ANQGSEA. This CDR3 is CSVAGLAENIQYF. The CDR3 DNA reads TGCAGCGTTGCCGGACTAGCGGAAAACATTCAGTACTTC.

The V and J genes are TRBV19 and TRBJ1-5; D possibly corresponds to TRBD1 (5 bases). Trimming cost V 3 bases and J 2 bases, with 8 bases left between them. The CDR3 has 14 amino acids. In germline, CDR1 is LNHDA, CDR2 SQIVND (reference sequence). CDR3 loop: CASSMGGRNQPQHF. CDR3 coding DNA: TGTGCCAGTAGTATGGGGGGTCGCAATCAGCCCCAGCATTTT.

This clonotype was found a few times. A much larger clone lies one base from this, so it may be a read error. V usage is TRBV7-2 and J usage is TRBJ1-5, with D unclear. Germline-derived CDR1 and CDR2 are SGHTA and FQGNSA. This CDR3 is 14 amino acids long. The CDR3 coding sequence is TGTGCCAGCAGCTTAGGACGAAGCAATCGGCCCCAGCATTTT. This encodes CASSLGRSNRPQHF. Complete variable domain (other parts from reference TRBV7-2 and TRBJ1-5): GAGVSQSPSNKVTEKGKDVELRCDPISGHTALYWYRQSLGQGLEFLIYFQGNSAPDKSGLPSDRFSAERTGGSVSTLTIQRTQQEDSAVYLCASSLGRSNRPQHFGDGTRLSIL.

This clonotype was seen ten or more times. It may be a read error: a sequence one base away is much more abundant. V is TRBV2 and J is TRBJ1-5; D not resolved. The CDR3 runs to 13 residues. Deletions cut 2 bases from V and 3 bases from J, with 5 bases between. The germline V gene encodes CDR1 SNHLY and CDR2 FYNNEI. CDR3 bases: TGTGCCAGCAGTGAACGGCTCAATCAGCCCCAGCATTTT. It specifies CASSERLNQPQHF.

To note about this clonotype: This may be a read error, as it is one base from a much larger clone. The CDR3 region has the DNA TGTGCCAGCAGTTTAGATGGCATTACCTATGGCTACACCTTC. Its protein is CASSLDGITYGYTF. V gene TRBV11-2 combines with J gene TRBJ1-2, with no clear D. The CDR3 is 14 residues long. Germline CDR1 and CDR2: SGHAT and FQNNGV.

This clonotype was detected only a few times. The chain couples TRBV24-1 to TRBJ2-2; TRBD2 matches at 10 bases. The CDR3 loop spans 16 amino acids. Germline CDR1 reads KGHDR; CDR2 reads SFDVKD. J was trimmed by 6 bases and V by 3 bases; bases with no gene match: 6. The CDR3 loop is CATSDQSGRAPGELFF. CDR3 bases: TGTGCCACCAGTGATCAGAGCGGGAGGGCGCCCGGGGAGCTGTTTTTT.

This clonotype was counted ten times or more. The V gene is TRBV15, the J gene TRBJ1-6; 7 nucleotides agree with TRBD1. V shed 3 bases and J 6 bases; nucleotides not matched to a gene: 8. The CDR3 loop spans 16 amino acids. Germline assignment: CDR1 LNHNV and CDR2 YYDKDF (reference sequence). The CDR3 sequence: CATSRSGQASNSPLHF. Written as DNA, the CDR3 is TGTGCCACCAGCAGGAGTGGACAGGCCAGTAATTCACCCCTCCACTTT.

Only a few counts were recorded for this clonotype. The rearrangement uses TRBV6-5 and TRBJ1-1; possible D gene TRBD1, 5 bases. This CDR3 has 18 amino acids. Germline CDR1 and CDR2: MNHEY and SVGAGI. Trimming stripped 0 bases from V and 0 bases from J, with 17 bases between. This CDR3 is CASSYSGGRLSMNTEAFF. DNA for the CDR3: TGTGCCAGCAGTTACTCCGGGGGTCGACTTTCCATGAACACTGAAGCTTTCTTT.

This clonotype was seen many times. V usage is TRBV2 and J usage is TRBJ2-5, with D possibly matching TRBD2 (6 bases). The CDR3 loop spans 13 amino acids. CDR1 SNHLY and CDR2 FYNNEI come from the germline V gene. V was cut by 8 bases and J by 2 bases, with 12 bases left in between. CDR3 protein: CASLPGVQETQYF. As DNA, the CDR3 is TGTGCCAGCCTCCCGGGGGTGCAAGAGACCCAGTACTTC.

In its sample, this clonotype was seen a few times. This sequence joins TRBV10-3 and TRBJ2-3; 9 nucleotides line up with TRBD2. Germline values: CDR1 ENHRY, CDR2 SYGVKD. V lost 4 bases and J lost 5; bases outside the gene matches: 10. This CDR3 is 16 amino acids long. CDR3 bases: TGTGCCATCAGTGGGTCGACTAGCGGTCAAAAAGATACGCAGTATTTT. This gives the protein CAISGSTSGQKDTQYF.

This clonotype was seen ten or more times. The chain is built from TRBV7-2 and TRBJ2-5; D possibly corresponds to TRBD1 (6 bases). The length of the CDR3 is 13 residues. V was trimmed by 5 bases and J by 3 bases, leaving 10 bases between them. CDR1 is SGHTA and CDR2 is FQGNSA in the germline V gene. The CDR3 is CASSLHREETQYF. The CDR3 DNA reads as TGTGCCAGCAGCCTCCACAGGGAAGAGACCCAGTACTTC.

The chain uses TRBV7-3 and TRBJ1-1, with D possibly being TRBD1 (5 bases). The V gene's germline CDR1 is SGHTA and CDR2 FQGTGA. V gave up 1 base and J gave up 4 bases, with 10 bases separating them. This CDR3 comprises 14 residues. The CDR3 loop is CASSLMAGSTEAFF. The CDR3 DNA reads as TGTGCCAGCAGCTTAATGGCAGGGAGCACTGAAGCTTTCTTT.

The table lists this clonotype with many counts. The junction differs from germline at one of its ends, possibly a read error. CDR3: CASSLAGARVF. CDR3 DNA sequence: TGTGCCAGCAGCTTAGCTGGCGCCCGAGTTTTT. This chain uses TRBV7-9 with TRBJ1-4; unclear D gene. Germline V gene data show CDR1 as SEHNR and CDR2 as FQNEAQ (reference sequence). The CDR3 runs 11 residues.

This clonotype was counted only a few times. The junction departs from germline at one end; a sequencing error may be responsible. This chain links TRBV10-3 with TRBJ2-7; TRBD1 is a possible D gene (5 bases). This CDR3 is built from 14 residues. CDR1 is ENHRY and CDR2 is SYGVKD in the germline V gene. The CDR3 here is CASSYRRSGNEQYF. In DNA, the CDR3 is TGTGCCAGCAGTTACCGCCGATCAGGGAACGAGCAGTACTTC.

This chain uses TRBV6-1 with TRBJ1-1; D is possibly TRBD1 (5 bases). The CDR3 covers 12 residues. Trimming left V 5 bases short and J 7 bases short, with 11 bases between. Germline loops: CDR1 MNHNS, CDR2 SASEGT. CDR3 DNA sequence: TGTGCCAGCAGTTACTGGGGCGGTGAAGCTTTCTTT. Translated, it gives CASSYWGGEAFF.

This clonotype was seen a few times. The junction differs from germline at one of its ends, possibly a read error. The chain joins TRBV10-3 to TRBJ1-1; no clear D. The germline V gene has CDR1 ENHRY and CDR2 SYGVKD. The CDR3 has 15 residues. CDR3 nucleotides: TGTGCCAGCAGTTACAGCGGACTTACGAACACTGAAGCTTTCTTT. Residues: CASSYSGLTNTEAFF.

This clonotype occurred many times. The V gene is TRBV7-9, the J gene TRBJ1-1; D is uncertain. The ends were cut back, 1 base at V and 6 bases at J, with 6 bases in the middle. The germline CDR1 and CDR2 sequences are SEHNR and FQNEAQ (reference sequence). The length of the CDR3 is 12 residues. CDR3 nucleotide sequence: TGTGCCAGCAGCTTAGGGGTACCTGAAGCTTTCTTT. Amino acids: CASSLGVPEAFF.

The chain uses TRBV29-1 and TRBJ2-2; maybe TRBD2 (6 bases). CDR3 length: 15 residues. The V gene's germline CDR1 is SQVTM and CDR2 ANQGSEA. V was cut by 6 bases and J by 3 bases, with 17 bases left in between. In DNA form, the CDR3 reads TGCAGCGTGGGGGGTGCCAGCAGTTACACCGGGGAGCTGTTTTTT. Translated: CSVGGASSYTGELFF.

The chain carries TRBV7-8 and TRBJ2-7; a possible D gene is TRBD1 (6 bases). The germline V and J ends were trimmed by 6 bases and 5 bases, with 11 bases remaining between them. This CDR3 region has 12 residues. Germline V lookup: CDR1 SGHVS, CDR2 FQNEAQ. The CDR3 protein is CASSEGVHEQYF. CDR3 in DNA: TGTGCCAGCAGTGAGGGGGTCCACGAGCAGTACTTC.

This rearrangement joins TRBV10-3 to TRBJ2-2; 7 nucleotides agree with TRBD2. The CDR3 spans 16 residues. Germline V gene sequence: CDR1 ENHRY, CDR2 SYGVKD. The V segment lost 3 bases and the J segment 3 bases; nucleotides outside the gene matches: 7. CDR3 amino acids: CAISEVASGYTGELFF. The CDR3 DNA reads TGTGCCATCAGTGAAGTGGCTAGCGGATACACCGGGGAGCTGTTTTTT.

The CDR3 coding sequence is TGTGCCAGCAGCCCCGACAGGCCATTCTCTGGAAACACCATATATTTT. This encodes CASSPDRPFSGNTIYF. This chain uses TRBV12-3 or TRBV12-4 with TRBJ1-3; possible D gene TRBD1, 6 bases. The V gene lost 6 bases and the J gene lost 0 bases, with 15 bases spanning the gap. The CDR3 sequence is 16 residues long.

This clonotype was found a few times. The V gene is TRBV2, the J gene TRBJ2-5; D is perhaps TRBD1 (5 bases). CDR3 length equals 15 residues. CDR1 is SNHLY, CDR2 FYNNEI, per germline. Trimming removed 5 bases at V and 7 bases at J, with 20 bases between. The CDR3 reads CASSLGARLRGTQYF. CDR3 bases: TGTGCCAGCAGTTTAGGGGCCAGGTTAAGAGGGACCCAGTACTTC.

Concerning this clonotype: The junction departs from germline at one end; a sequencing error may be responsible. The chain couples TRBV10-3 to TRBJ2-7; 7 positions match TRBD2. The CDR3 has 15 amino acids. The germline CDR1 and CDR2 sequences are ENHRY and SYGVKD. DNA for the CDR3: TGTGCCAGCAGTCTTACATTGGGGGGGGACTACGAGCAGTACTTC. It yields the protein CASSLTLGGDYEQYF.

This chain links TRBV10-3 with TRBJ2-3, with TRBD1 matching 8 bases. V shed 5 bases and J 4 bases; nucleotides not matched to a gene: 8. This CDR3 is built from 15 residues. The germline V gene has CDR1 ENHRY and CDR2 SYGVKD. The CDR3 DNA reads TGTGCCATCAGTCCGGGACAGGTGGTCGCAGATACGCAGTATTTT. Encoded protein: CAISPGQVVADTQYF.